The rows below give T cell receptor beta chains drawn from one sample of a study of T-cell memory formation after mild COVID-19. TCRdb re-analysed the 5' RACE reads in MiXCR, keeping a single row per CDR3 protein. The sample records some 320,000 distinct CDR3 sequences, roughly an eighth being singletons. The specimen sequenced was PBMCs or a T cell subset sorted from them (not recorded which). The origin of the receptors is a man younger than 35 who had mild COVID-19 (a few samples of this study predate the infection). Cell type and time point are not known. Each CDR3 is given with its conserved first and last residue. D genes are given only for firm matches. A row's size may be missing; if present it is once, few, many or a size class.

>TRBJ2-7|TRBV4-1|.|few
CASSPQQSSYEQYF
TGCGCCAGCAGCCCACAGCAGAGCTCCTACGAGCAGTACTTC
>TRBJ2-3|TRBV6-5|.|few
CASSTHPGTDTQYF
TGTGCCAGCAGTACCCACCCGGGTACAGATACGCAGTATTTT
>TRBJ1-2|TRBV12-3/TRBV12-4|.|.
CASSLRRTNYGYTF
TGTGCCAGCAGTCTCCGACGGACCAACTATGGCTACACCTTC
>TRBJ1-2|TRBV4-3|.|.
CASSSSSQTFNYGYTF
TGCGCCAGCAGCTCCTCGAGCCAGACGTTTAACTATGGCTACACCTTC
>TRBJ1-5|TRBV7-9|TRBD1|few
CASSQTGTASNQPQHF
TGTGCCAGCAGCCAGACCGGGACAGCTAGCAATCAGCCCCAGCATTTT
>TRBJ2-5|TRBV7-9|.|.
CASSNARPETQYF
TGTGCCAGCAGCAATGCGCGGCCAGAGACCCAGTACTTC
>TRBJ2-1|TRBV6-2/TRBV6-3|.|.
CASSYSTRDTRGDEQFF
TGTGCCAGCAGTTACTCTACTCGGGACACCAGAGGCGATGAGCAGTTCTTC
>TRBJ1-2|TRBV12-3/TRBV12-4|TRBD1|.
CASSLRGQGVSYGYTF
TGTGCCAGCAGTTTAAGGGGACAGGGGGTCAGCTATGGCTACACCTTC
>TRBJ2-4|TRBV7-2|.|many
CASSTELLKLAKNIQYF
TGTGCCAGCAGCACAGAGCTCCTGAAGTTAGCCAAAAACATTCAGTACTTC
>TRBJ1-4|TRBV15|.|.
CATSRPQGREKLFF
TGTGCCACCAGCAGACCCCAGGGTCGGGAAAAACTGTTTTTT
>TRBJ2-4|TRBV7-2|.|few
CASSSRDRVVIQYF
TGTGCCAGCAGCTCCCGGGACCGGGTCGTCATTCAGTACTTC
>TRBJ2-1|TRBV7-2|TRBD1|few
CASSELGGRGQGYNEQFF
TGTGCCAGCAGCGAGTTAGGGGGAAGGGGACAGGGTTACAATGAGCAGTTCTTC
>TRBJ1-1|TRBV5-6|.|.
CASSLRQPGAEAFF
TGTGCCAGCAGCTTGCGGCAACCAGGCGCTGAAGCTTTCTTT
>TRBJ2-1|TRBV20-1|TRBD2|few
CSARRGAGEGNEQFF
TGCAGTGCTAGGAGAGGCGCGGGGGAGGGGAATGAGCAGTTCTTC
>TRBJ1-4|TRBV9|.|.
CASSVGAGADEKLFF
TGTGCCAGCAGCGTAGGAGCCGGGGCCGATGAAAAACTGTTTTTT
>TRBJ1-1|TRBV5-1|.|.
CASSLERAEAFF
TGCGCCAGCAGCTTGGAGAGAGCTGAAGCTTTCTTT
>TRBJ2-7|TRBV21-1|.|few
CARSTEPTYEQYF
TGTGCCAGATCGACAGAGCCTACCTACGAGCAGTACTTC
>TRBJ2-7|TRBV28|TRBD1|few
CASSSQGAHSAYEQYF
TGTGCCAGCAGTTCCCAGGGGGCTCACTCTGCCTACGAGCAGTACTTC
>TRBJ1-5|TRBV19|.|few
CASSRDGSRQPQHF
TGTGCCAGTAGTCGCGACGGGTCTCGACAGCCCCAGCATTTT
>TRBJ2-2|TRBV4-1|TRBD2|.
CASSQVGLAGVGTGELFF
TGCGCCAGCAGCCAAGTGGGACTAGCGGGGGTAGGGACCGGGGAGCTGTTTTTT
>TRBJ1-4|TRBV29-1|TRBD1|few
CSVEDLRDRGDLNEKLFF
TGCAGCGTTGAAGATCTTAGGGACAGGGGTGACCTAAATGAAAAACTGTTTTTT
>TRBJ1-6|TRBV29-1|TRBD1|.
CSVRGQGDSPLHF
TGCAGCGTAAGGGGACAGGGGGATTCACCCCTCCACTTT
>TRBJ2-3|TRBV11-2|.|.
CASSPLDSPWTDTQYF
TGTGCCAGCAGCCCCCTTGACAGCCCTTGGACAGATACGCAGTATTTT
>TRBJ1-1|TRBV20-1|.|few
CSAPSRGGGTEAFF
TGCAGTGCTCCCTCCCGAGGAGGAGGCACTGAAGCTTTCTTT